The sequence of this T cell receptor beta chain was determined in a study of T cell responses to AZD1222 COVID-19 vaccine. General study points: Clonal diversity may have been underestimated, and the donors were mostly white British, with more females than males. Spike regions recognized by vaccine-associated CD4 TCRs spanned the protein, led by 160-218 and 743-854.

The assay was immunoSEQ multiplex PCR, and TCRdb's table has in-frame clones only and misses some. The repertoire consists of about 180,000 clones, with around 90% occurring once and the leading ten covering about 1.9%. The CDR3 has 13 residues. V was shortened by 5 bases and J by 6 bases, with 10 bases between the two germline ends. Germline V lookup: CDR1 SEHNR, CDR2 FQNEAQ (reference sequence). In the case of this clone: Its antigen remains unknown.

This TCR was recovered from an adult who received the AZD1222 COVID-19 vaccine. Source: peripheral blood, taken 28 days after the second AZD1222 dose. The chain uses TRBV7-9 and TRBJ2-2; maybe TRBD2 (6 bases). As DNA, the CDR3 is TGTGCCAGCAGCACCGGGACTCCCGGGGAGCTGTTTTTT. Protein sequence: CASSTGTPGELFF.